Following are 31 T cell receptor beta chains from one sample sequenced in a study of HIV-infected patients and healthy controls. In TCRdb, the 5' RACE reads were re-called with MiXCR into one record per CDR3 protein. The profile shows roughly 70,000 distinct CDR3 sequences, roughly 16% of them singletons. Sequencing was performed on CD4+ T cells from blood. All receptors derive from a human donor in good health.

This clonotype occurred a few times. This rearrangement joins TRBV5-1 to TRBJ1-5; D perhaps matches TRBD1 (6 bases). V lost 1 base, J lost 9 bases, and 14 bases lay in between. This CDR3 spans 14 amino acids. Germline-derived CDR1 and CDR2 are SGHRS and YFSETQ. CDR3 bases: TGCGCCAGCAGCTTGAGGGAGGGGGTTTTGCCCCAGCATTTT. Protein product: CASSLREGVLPQHF.

The chain is built from TRBV10-3 and TRBJ1-2; TRBD1 is a possible D gene (5 bases). Per the germline V gene, CDR1 is ENHRY and CDR2 is SYGVKD. The CDR3 covers 12 residues. With 6 bases removed from V and 7 bases from J, the gap between germline ends came to 12 bases. The DNA for the CDR3 is TGTGCCATCAGGGCCGACAGCAGTGGCTACACCTTC. Amino acids: CAIRADSSGYTF.

This clonotype showed up just a few times. This chain uses TRBV18 with TRBJ2-3; TRBD1 might be the D (5 bases). Germline assignment: CDR1 KGHSH and CDR2 LQKENI. This CDR3 region has 17 residues. Deletions cut 0 bases from V and 0 bases from J, with 13 bases between. The CDR3 loop is CASSPPITGASTDTQYF. Written as DNA, the CDR3 is TGTGCCAGCTCACCACCGATAACAGGCGCTAGCACAGATACGCAGTATTTT.

The chain recombines TRBV28 with TRBJ2-3, with 7 bases fitting TRBD1. V dropped 4 bases and J dropped 6; count of bases not matched to a gene: 13. Germline lookup yields CDR1 MDHEN and CDR2 SYDVKM. CDR3 length: 16 amino acids. The CDR3 DNA is TGTGCCAGCAGTTCCCCTCAGGGTGAGGGGGCGGATACGCAGTATTTT. Translated, it gives CASSSPQGEGADTQYF.

The chain is built from TRBV7-8 and TRBJ1-6, with 9 bases matching TRBD1. The junction had 2 bases not matched to a gene; V was cut back by 4 bases and J by 7 bases. This CDR3 comprises 14 residues. Germline V gene sequence: CDR1 SGHVS, CDR2 FQNEAQ. Here the CDR3 DNA reads TGTGCCAGCAGCTCCGGACAGGGGAATTCACCCCTCCACTTT. It codes for CASSSGQGNSPLHF.

A few counts support this clonotype. This chain connects TRBV7-3 to TRBJ1-1; 9 bases match TRBD1. The CDR3 loop spans 13 amino acids. The V gene's germline CDR1 is SGHTA and CDR2 FQGTGA. V was clipped by 4 bases and J by 11 bases; unmatched bases: 8. CDR3 bases: TGTGCCAGCAGCTCGACAGGGGGAAGGGAGGCTTTCTTT. It is translated as CASSSTGGREAFF.

This clonotype has just a few counts. The chain links TRBV7-2 to TRBJ2-5; TRBD1 aligns across 8 bases. The CDR3 runs to 16 residues. V trimming: 5 bases; J trimming: 4 bases; junction bases outside the gene matches: 12. CDR1 and CDR2 (germline): SGHTA, FQGNSA. The CDR3 loop is CASSPTGQGWGETQYF. The CDR3 DNA reads as TGTGCCAGCAGCCCCACCGGACAGGGCTGGGGAGAGACCCAGTACTTC.

V is TRBV2 and J is TRBJ2-3; D perhaps matches TRBD1 (5 bases). Germline values: CDR1 SNHLY, CDR2 FYNNEI. The CDR3 covers 14 residues. V lost 4 bases to trimming and J lost 1 base, with 9 bases between them. In DNA form, the CDR3 reads TGTGCCAGCAGTGCGGGCAGGGGCACAGATACGCAGTATTTT. Translation gives CASSAGRGTDTQYF.

The sample holds many counts of this clonotype. V gene TRBV11-3 combines with J gene TRBJ1-1; D is ambiguous. Germline lookup yields CDR1 SGHNT and CDR2 YENEEA. The V gene lost 0 bases and the J gene lost 3 bases, with 14 bases spanning the gap. The CDR3 contains 16 residues. This CDR3 reads CASSLEGGLADTEAFF. As DNA, the CDR3 is TGTGCCAGCAGCTTAGAGGGCGGCCTAGCGGACACTGAAGCTTTCTTT. Supplemented by reference TRBV11-3 and TRBJ1-1, the full variable domain reads EAGVVQSPRYKIIEKKQPVAFWCNPISGHNTLYWYLQNLGQGPELLIRYENEEAVDDSQLPKDRFSAERLKGVDSTLKIQPAELGDSAVYLCASSLEGGLADTEAFFGQGTRLTVV.

This clonotype was seen more than once but under ten times. This chain links TRBV7-9 with TRBJ1-1; 7 bases match TRBD1. The ends lost 5 bases at V and 6 bases at J; junction bases unmatched: 6. Germline assignment: CDR1 SEHNR and CDR2 FQNEAQ (reference sequence). The CDR3 loop spans 13 amino acids. CDR3 coding DNA: TGTGCCAGCAGCCCCTATCAGGGGGCTGAAGCTTTCTTT. It yields the protein CASSPYQGAEAFF.

This clonotype showed up just a few times. V usage is TRBV4-3 and J usage is TRBJ2-5; no reliable D call. Germline V gene sequence: CDR1 LGHNA, CDR2 YSLEER. The CDR3 covers 16 residues. V was pared by 0 bases and J by 5 bases, with 16 bases between. The CDR3 loop is CASSQDLGGVWETQYF. CDR3 nucleotide sequence: TGCGCCAGCAGCCAAGATCTTGGTGGAGTCTGGGAGACCCAGTACTTC.

This chain connects TRBV20-1 to TRBJ1-1, with a weak D call TRBD1 (6 bases). This CDR3 spans 14 amino acids. V was shortened by 3 bases and J by 1 base, with 12 bases between the two germline ends. Looked up from germline, CDR1 is DFQATT and CDR2 is SNEGSKA (reference sequence). The CDR3 is CSARDRGRNTEAFF. The DNA for the CDR3 is TGCAGTGCTAGGGACAGAGGGAGGAACACTGAAGCTTTCTTT.

This clonotype was seen only a few times. The chain recombines TRBV5-1 with TRBJ2-1; 13 nucleotides agree with TRBD2. Looked up from germline, CDR1 is SGHRS and CDR2 is YFSETQ. The V segment lost 3 bases and the J segment 9 bases; nucleotides outside the gene matches: 6. The CDR3 is 15 residues long. The CDR3 DNA reads as TGCGCCAGCAGCTGGACTAGCGGGAGCGAGAGTGAGCAGTTCTTC. It encodes CASSWTSGSESEQFF.

V gene TRBV20-1 combines with J gene TRBJ2-7; 7 nucleotides agree with TRBD2. The length of the CDR3 is 12 residues. Losses at the gene ends were 3 bases for V and 5 bases for J; bases not matched to a gene: 4. The germline gives CDR1 DFQATT, CDR2 SNEGSKA (reference sequence). The DNA for the CDR3 is TGCAGTGCTAGGACTAGCTGGGACGAGCAGTACTTC. Its protein product is CSARTSWDEQYF.

This clonotype has ten or more counts. J is TRBJ2-5 and V is TRBV29-1, with TRBD2 matching over 8 bases. Germline V lookup: CDR1 SQVTM, CDR2 ANQGSEA. The length of the CDR3 is 15 residues. V lost 4 bases, J lost 0 bases, and 7 bases stayed unmatched. DNA of the CDR3: TGCAGCGTTGGTTTGGTAGCGGGAAACCAAGAGACCCAGTACTTC. It specifies CSVGLVAGNQETQYF. The entire variable domain, with the rest obtained from reference TRBV29-1 and TRBJ2-5, is as follows: SAVISQKPSRDICQRGTSLTIQCQVDSQVTMMFWYRQQPGQSLTLIATANQGSEATYESGFVIDKFPISRPNLTFSTLTVSNMSPEDSSIYLCSVGLVAGNQETQYFGPGTRLLVL.

J is TRBJ1-1 and V is TRBV6-2 or TRBV6-3; TRBD1 might be the D (6 bases). Germline V CDR1 and CDR2: MNHEY, SVGEGT. V was trimmed by 4 bases and J by 5 bases, leaving 11 bases between them. The length of the CDR3 is 13 residues. The CDR3 bases are TGTGCCAGCAGTTTCTCCGGGACAACTGAAGCTTTCTTT. It encodes CASSFSGTTEAFF.

At least ten counts were recorded for this clonotype. The chain couples TRBV6-6 to TRBJ2-3, with D perhaps TRBD2 (5 bases). Germline CDR1 is MNHNY and CDR2 is SVGAGI (reference sequence). The ends were cut back, 5 bases at V and 0 bases at J, with 12 bases in the middle. The CDR3 consists of 15 residues. The DNA of the CDR3 is TGTGCCAGCAGTCTCGCACTAGGAAGCACAGATACGCAGTATTTT. Its protein is CASSLALGSTDTQYF.

This clonotype was detected only a few times. The gene calls are TRBV6-1 and TRBJ2-5, with D perhaps being TRBD1 or TRBD2 (6 bases each). Between the trimmed V and J ends, which lost 5 bases and 2 bases, there was a span of 12 bases. The CDR3 length is 14 residues. Germline values: CDR1 MNHNS, CDR2 SASEGT. CDR3 residues: CASSNGGRQETQYF. The DNA of the CDR3 is TGTGCCAGCAGTAACGGGGGCCGTCAAGAGACCCAGTACTTC.

This clonotype was picked up a small number of times. This chain joins TRBV7-9 and TRBJ2-7; TRBD1 aligns across 7 bases. The ends lost 4 bases at V and 2 bases at J; junction bases unmatched: 8. There are 15 residues in the CDR3. CDR1 is SEHNR, CDR2 FQNEAQ, per germline (reference sequence). In nucleotides, the CDR3 is TGTGCCAGCAGCTCCCCTTTAGGACAGGCCTACGAGCAGTACTTC. It codes for CASSSPLGQAYEQYF.

V usage is TRBV6-2 or TRBV6-3 and J usage is TRBJ1-1, with D unclear. The CDR3 has 14 residues. Germline CDR1 is MNHEY and CDR2 is SVGEGT. V was cut by 3 bases and J by 1 base, with 9 bases left in between. The CDR3 DNA is TGTGCCAGCAGTTATGTCGGGGAGAACACTGAAGCTTTCTTT. The encoded protein is CASSYVGENTEAFF.

The table lists this clonotype with a few counts. V and J are TRBV18 and TRBJ2-2; TRBD1 matches at 7 bases. The V segment lost 6 bases and the J segment 0 bases; nucleotides outside the gene matches: 4. The CDR3 consists of 15 residues. Germline-derived CDR1 and CDR2 are KGHSH and LQKENI. The CDR3 loop reads CASSPGQPNTGELFF. In DNA, the CDR3 is TGTGCCAGCTCCCCGGGACAGCCGAACACCGGGGAGCTGTTTTTT.

This clonotype was detected only a few times. The V call is TRBV30, the J call TRBJ2-7; D gene ambiguous. The CDR3 sequence is 13 residues long. Germline V gene sequence: CDR1 GTSNPN, CDR2 SVGIG (reference sequence). Deletions cut 0 bases from V and 2 bases from J, with 8 bases between. The CDR3 loop is CAWSVYKTYEQYF. The DNA of the CDR3 is TGTGCCTGGAGTGTATACAAGACCTACGAGCAGTACTTC.

This clonotype was recorded many times. The chain couples TRBV20-1 to TRBJ1-2; D remains unclear. This CDR3 region has 17 residues. Germline CDR1 reads DFQATT; CDR2 reads SNEGSKA (reference sequence). The V end lost 6 bases, the J end lost 0 bases, and 23 bases lay between the germline ends. The CDR3 DNA follows: TGCAGTGCCAAGACCCCCTTCGGGGAAAAGGCTAACTATGGCTACACCTTC. Protein sequence: CSAKTPFGEKANYGYTF.

This clonotype was seen a few times. The chain carries TRBV11-3 and TRBJ1-1; no firm D call. Germline CDR1 is SGHNT and CDR2 is YENEEA. The V and J ends lost 3 bases and 5 bases respectively, with 19 bases between them. The CDR3 has 16 amino acids. In DNA, the CDR3 is TGTGCCAGCAGCTTGGGCAGGCCTGAACCATTTACTGAAGCTTTCTTT. Its protein is CASSLGRPEPFTEAFF.

This clonotype has only a few counts. This sequence joins TRBV19 and TRBJ1-2, with D uncertain. This CDR3 is 12 amino acids long. Germline V gene lookup returns CDR1 LNHDA and CDR2 SQIVND (reference sequence). Between the trimmed V and J ends, which lost 3 bases and 3 bases, there was a span of 5 bases. The CDR3 here is CASSMGDYGYTF. CDR3 nucleotide sequence: TGTGCCAGTAGTATGGGTGACTATGGCTACACCTTC.

The chain has TRBV7-9 and TRBJ2-3, with 12 nucleotides matching TRBD2. V lost 5 bases, J lost 1 base, and 1 base stayed unmatched. CDR1 and CDR2 (germline): SEHNR, FQNEAQ (reference sequence). The CDR3 consists of 15 residues. In DNA, the CDR3 is TGTGCCAGCAGCAGGACTAGCGGGGGCACAGATACGCAGTATTTT. Amino acids: CASSRTSGGTDTQYF.

V gene TRBV6-4 combines with J gene TRBJ2-3, with D tentatively TRBD2 (6 bases). Germline V gives CDR1 MRHNA, CDR2 SNTAGT. V was clipped by 2 bases and J by 4 bases, with 13 bases between them. The CDR3 is 15 amino acids. CDR3 DNA sequence: TGTGCCAGCAGTGACACGACTAGTAGGGCAGATACGCAGTATTTT. This codes for CASSDTTSRADTQYF.

This clonotype was observed at least ten times. The CDR3 spells CASSYPDSASAFF. As DNA, the CDR3 is TGTGCCAGCAGTTACCCGGACAGCGCGAGCGCTTTCTTT. The rearrangement links TRBV6-6 to TRBJ1-1, with D perhaps matching TRBD1 (6 bases). In germline, CDR1 is MNHNY, CDR2 SVGAGI (reference sequence). This CDR3 comprises 13 residues. V was clipped by 2 bases and J by 11 bases, with 15 bases between them.

The V call is TRBV3-1, the J call TRBJ2-1; 8 bases align to TRBD2. Germline lookup yields CDR1 LGHDT and CDR2 YNNKEL (reference sequence). J was trimmed by 6 bases and V by 6 bases; bases with no gene match: 10. The CDR3 is 15 residues long. DNA for the CDR3: TGTGCCAGCAGTAAACGGGGACTAGGTAGCAATGAGCAGTTCTTC. Amino acid sequence: CASSKRGLGSNEQFF.

V gene TRBV3-1 combines with J gene TRBJ1-5; D remains unclear. There are 15 residues in the CDR3. Germline lookup yields CDR1 LGHDT and CDR2 YNNKEL (reference sequence). The V end lost 3 bases, the J end lost 3 bases, and 12 bases lay between the germline ends. The DNA of the CDR3 is TGTGCCAGCAGCCAGGCCCCGACCATCAATCAGCCCCAGCATTTT. Translated, it gives CASSQAPTINQPQHF.

This clonotype has a handful of counts. The chain combines TRBV6-1 with TRBJ2-3; 11 bases map to TRBD2. The V and J ends lost 6 bases and 4 bases, in that order; junction bases with no gene match: 6. The CDR3 is 15 residues long. Germline V lookup: CDR1 MNHNS, CDR2 SASEGT. CDR3 sequence reads: CASSRAGLAADTQYF. CDR3 DNA: TGTGCCAGCAGCCGTGCGGGACTAGCGGCAGATACGCAGTATTTT.